This is a list of T cell receptor beta chains from one sample in a study of T-cell reconstitution after alpha-beta-depleted transplantation in children. Each CDR3 protein gets one entry after TCRdb re-called the PCR reads with MiXCR. The data hold roughly 120,000 distinct CDR3 sequences, with approximately 10% observed a single time. Sequencing used PBMCs, obtained before TCRalphabeta/CD19-depleted stem cell transplant. All receptors derive from a boy between 2 and 10 years old with acute lymphoblastic leukemia, due to receive a stem cell transplant. CDR3s include the opening cysteine and the closing phenylalanine or tryptophan. Each record gives: V gene, clone size, J gene, D gene, CDR3 protein, CDR3 DNA. D genes are given only for firm matches. Size is omitted from some rows. Given values are once, few, many or a class for expanded clones.

TRBV4-1	.	TRBJ2-7	TRBD1	CASSLGTGISYEQYF	TGCGCCAGCAGCCTCGGGACAGGGATCTCCTACGAGCAGTACTTC
TRBV20-1	many	TRBJ2-7	.	CSASGEGAYEQYF	TGCAGTGCTAGTGGGGAGGGGGCCTACGAGCAGTACTTC
TRBV11-2	.	TRBJ2-1	TRBD2	CASSLGRGLAGGYNEQFF	TGTGCCAGCAGCTTAGGCCGCGGCTTAGCGGGAGGCTACAATGAGCAGTTCTTC
TRBV6-1	.	TRBJ2-6	TRBD1	CASSDQGVGANVLTF	TGTGCCAGCAGTGACCAGGGGGTTGGGGCCAACGTCCTGACTTTC
TRBV10-3	few	TRBJ2-1	TRBD2	CAISGGGSYNEQFF	TGTGCCATCAGTGGCGGGGGCTCCTACAATGAGCAGTTCTTC
TRBV18	.	TRBJ2-3	TRBD2	CASSSSGSTDTQYF	TGTGCCAGCTCCTCCAGCGGGAGTACAGATACGCAGTATTTT
TRBV29-1	.	TRBJ2-1	TRBD2	CSVEIAGVYNEQFF	TGCAGCGTTGAGATAGCGGGAGTCTACAATGAGCAGTTCTTC
TRBV20-1	few	TRBJ2-1	TRBD2	CSARLAGVYNEQFF	TGCAGTGCTAGACTAGCGGGAGTTTACAATGAGCAGTTCTTC
TRBV5-6	.	TRBJ2-7	.	CASSVGTLYEQYF	TGTGCCAGCAGCGTCGGGACACTCTACGAGCAGTACTTC
TRBV5-1	few	TRBJ2-5	TRBD2	CASSRGGRQETQYF	TGCGCCAGCTCAAGGGGAGGGAGACAAGAGACCCAGTACTTC
TRBV14	.	TRBJ2-7	.	CASSQVGWGEQYF	TGTGCCAGCAGCCAAGTAGGATGGGGGGAGCAGTACTTC
TRBV20-1	many	TRBJ2-1	TRBD2	CSARAIGGRAGNEQFF	TGCAGTGCTAGAGCGATTGGCGGGAGGGCCGGAAATGAGCAGTTCTTC
TRBV27	few	TRBJ1-1	.	CASSSGESNTEAFF	TGTGCCAGCAGTTCCGGGGAGTCGAACACTGAAGCTTTCTTT
TRBV5-1	.	TRBJ2-7	.	CASSLYDGDPYEQYF	TGCGCCAGCAGCTTATACGACGGGGACCCCTACGAGCAGTACTTC
TRBV4-1	.	TRBJ2-5	.	CASSPRSAQETQYF	TGCGCCAGCAGCCCTCGTAGCGCACAAGAGACCCAGTACTTC
TRBV9	few	TRBJ2-1	TRBD2	CASSVAPGGGHNEQFF	TGTGCCAGCAGCGTAGCTCCGGGAGGAGGTCACAATGAGCAGTTCTTC
TRBV5-1	many	TRBJ1-2	.	CASSPSTGDFNYGYTF	TGCGCCAGCAGCCCAAGTACAGGAGATTTTAACTATGGCTACACCTTC
TRBV3-1	many	TRBJ2-3	TRBD2	CASSQGPSGRDTQYF	TGTGCCAGCAGCCAAGGCCCTAGCGGGAGAGATACGCAGTATTTT
TRBV25-1	.	TRBJ2-7	.	CASRGVGAEQYF	TGTGCCAGCAGGGGGGTAGGGGCAGAGCAGTACTTC
TRBV12-3/TRBV12-4	.	TRBJ1-2	.	CASSSGYGYTF	TGTGCCAGCAGTTCCGGTTATGGCTACACCTTC
TRBV7-6	many	TRBJ2-7	TRBD2	CASRGLAGDEQYF	TGTGCCAGCAGGGGGCTAGCGGGAGACGAGCAGTACTTC
TRBV6-1	many	TRBJ1-5	TRBD1	CASRRGQGSNQPQHF	TGTGCCAGCAGACGTGGACAGGGAAGCAATCAGCCCCAGCATTTT
TRBV7-9	.	TRBJ1-1	.	CAAGHRNTEAFF	TGTGCCGCCGGACACCGGAACACTGAAGCTTTCTTT
TRBV2	.	TRBJ1-5	TRBD1	CASSATGVGNQPQHF	TGTGCCAGCAGCGCAACAGGGGTCGGCAATCAGCCCCAGCATTTT
TRBV30	.	TRBJ1-2	.	CAWSVSAGGSYGYTF	TGTGCCTGGAGTGTATCTGCGGGAGGGAGCTATGGCTACACCTTC
TRBV18	.	TRBJ1-3	TRBD1	CASSPRQGGSGNTIYF	TGTGCCAGCTCACCGCGACAGGGAGGCTCTGGAAACACCATATATTTT
TRBV10-3	.	TRBJ2-5	TRBD2	CAISRAGDRQETQYF	TGTGCCATCAGCCGAGCGGGAGATAGGCAAGAGACCCAGTACTTC
TRBV7-3	.	TRBJ2-1	.	CASSLPNSNEQFF	TGTGCCAGCAGCTTACCCAACAGCAATGAGCAGTTCTTC
TRBV12-3/TRBV12-4	many	TRBJ1-1	.	CASSPRIVRPEAFF	TGTGCCAGCAGTCCTCGGATCGTCCGGCCGGAAGCTTTCTTT
TRBV7-7	few	TRBJ2-4	.	CASSLDGGTGGEENIQYF	TGTGCTAGCAGCTTAGACGGGGGGACAGGAGGGGAGGAAAACATTCAGTACTTC
TRBV11-2	few	TRBJ2-5	.	CASSLAPSDETQYF	TGTGCCAGCAGCCTCGCCCCCAGCGACGAGACCCAGTACTTC
TRBV18	.	TRBJ2-1	TRBD2	CASSPLSSGRALDNEQFF	TGTGCCAGCTCACCACTTTCTTCCGGGAGGGCCTTGGACAATGAGCAGTTCTTC
TRBV29-1	.	TRBJ2-7	TRBD1	CSGGTAPYEQYF	TGCAGCGGGGGGACAGCCCCTTACGAGCAGTACTTC
TRBV5-1	many	TRBJ1-4	TRBD1	CASSLAPGQGRNEKLFF	TGCGCCAGCAGCCTGGCCCCCGGACAGGGGAGAAATGAAAAACTGTTTTTT
TRBV5-5	many	TRBJ1-2	.	CASSFEGPYGYTF	TGTGCCAGCAGCTTCGAGGGACCATATGGCTACACCTTC
TRBV29-1	.	TRBJ2-1	TRBD1	CSVEGQGAFEQFF	TGCAGCGTTGAGGGACAGGGGGCATTTGAGCAGTTCTTC
TRBV18	.	TRBJ2-3	.	CASSPNAGGTQYF	TGTGCCAGCTCACCCAATGCTGGAGGTACGCAGTATTTT
TRBV5-1	few	TRBJ1-1	.	CASSLALKNTEAFF	TGCGCCAGCAGCTTGGCACTGAAGAACACTGAAGCTTTCTTT
TRBV15	.	TRBJ1-5	.	CATSALGGINQPQHF	TGTGCCACCAGCGCCCTAGGGGGGATAAATCAGCCCCAGCATTTT
TRBV12-3/TRBV12-4	many	TRBJ2-1	.	CASRPHSATYNEQFF	TGTGCCAGCAGGCCCCATAGCGCAACTTACAATGAGCAGTTCTTC
TRBV6-5	.	TRBJ2-7	.	CASSFTSQTYEQYF	TGTGCCAGCAGTTTCACTTCCCAGACCTACGAGCAGTACTTC
TRBV29-1	few	TRBJ1-2	TRBD1	CSVSTGVGYTF	TGCAGCGTTTCGACAGGGGTAGGCTACACCTTC